Each of the 29 T cell receptor beta chains below was sequenced from the same sample in a study of CD8 T cells in Susac syndrome. RNA amounts of roughly 0.45 to 1 ug underwent reverse transcription with random hexamers. MiXCR, applied by TCRdb to the immunoSEQ multiplex PCR reads, yields one record per CDR3 protein. The sample records about 160,000 distinct CDR3 sequences, roughly 95% being singletons. The sample was CD4+ T cells from PBMCs. Source of these receptors: a human donor with Susac syndrome.

This sequence joins TRBV14 and TRBJ2-1, with TRBD1 matching 7 bases. This CDR3 has 12 amino acids. V lost 3 bases to trimming and J lost 9 bases; unmatched junction nucleotides: 2. Per germline, CDR1 SGHDN and CDR2 FVKESK. The CDR3 bases are TGTGCCAGCAGCCACGACAGGGCTGAGCAGTTCTTC. Translation: CASSHDRAEQFF.

The chain joins TRBV29-1 to TRBJ1-4, with D hard to call. The V end was cut by 4 bases, the J end by 7 bases, with 4 bases between. The CDR3 covers 10 residues. Germline V gene data show CDR1 as SQVTM and CDR2 as ANQGSEA. The CDR3 protein is CSVVAEKLFF. The CDR3 bases are TGCAGCGTTGTGGCTGAAAAACTGTTTTTT.

The J gene is TRBJ2-5, the V gene TRBV4-3; possible D gene TRBD1, 5 bases. Looked up from germline, CDR1 is LGHNA and CDR2 is YSLEER. Trimming cost V 5 bases and J 3 bases, with 13 bases left between them. This CDR3 spans 14 amino acids. Written as DNA, the CDR3 is TGCGCCAGCAGCTGGCGCCTACAGGAAGAGACCCAGTACTTC. The encoded protein is CASSWRLQEETQYF.

The chain combines TRBV3-1 with TRBJ1-1; D remains ambiguous. The ends were cut back, 1 base at V and 0 bases at J, with 6 bases in the middle. The CDR3 runs to 14 residues. CDR1 is LGHDT and CDR2 is YNNKEL in the germline V gene (reference sequence). This chain's CDR3 is CASSQAGVNTEAFF. The CDR3 bases are TGTGCCAGCAGCCAAGCCGGGGTGAACACTGAAGCTTTCTTT. Complete variable domain (other parts from reference TRBV3-1 and TRBJ1-1): DTAVSQTPKYLVTQMGNDKSIKCEQNLGHDTMYWYKQDSKKFLKIMFSYNNKELIINETVPNRFSPKSPDKAHLNLHINSLELGDSAVYFCASSQAGVNTEAFFGQGTRLTVV.

The rearrangement uses TRBV20-1 and TRBJ1-6; D ambiguous. CDR3 length equals 15 residues. Trimming removed 0 bases at V and 7 bases at J, with 13 bases between. Germline CDR1 DFQATT, CDR2 SNEGSKA (reference sequence). In DNA form, the CDR3 reads TGCAGTGCTAGAGATGGGAGCCTACAGAATTCACCCCTCCACTTT. Its translation: CSARDGSLQNSPLHF.

The chain joins TRBV27 to TRBJ1-6; 7 nucleotides line up with TRBD1. The CDR3 sequence is 14 residues long. Germline CDR1 reads MNHEY; CDR2 reads SMNVEV (reference sequence). V lost 3 bases and J lost 9; bases outside the gene matches: 5. The chain's CDR3 is CASSLGQWGSPLHF. The CDR3 coding sequence is TGTGCCAGCAGTTTGGGACAGTGGGGTTCACCCCTCCACTTT.

CDR3 nucleotide sequence: TGCGCCAGCAGCGAGAGCGGGGGGGCCGCGAAGACCCAGTACTTC. Protein sequence: CASSESGGAAKTQYF. J is TRBJ2-5 and V is TRBV5-1; 10 bases fit TRBD2. The ends lost 4 bases at V and 6 bases at J; junction bases unmatched: 9. This CDR3 contains 15 residues. The germline gives CDR1 SGHRS, CDR2 YFSETQ.

V is TRBV20-1 and J is TRBJ2-3; D is unclear. V lost 6 bases to trimming and J lost 8 bases, with 12 bases between them. Germline assignment: CDR1 DFQATT and CDR2 SNEGSKA (reference sequence). This CDR3 has 11 residues. This chain's CDR3 is CSARVQPTQYF. As DNA, the CDR3 is TGCAGTGCAAGGGTGCAACCTACGCAGTATTTT.

The genes are TRBV29-1 and TRBJ1-1; the D gene is possibly TRBD1 (6 bases). In germline, CDR1 is SQVTM, CDR2 ANQGSEA. V lost 4 bases, J lost 9 bases, and 9 bases lay in between. The CDR3 contains 10 residues. The CDR3 loop is CSVGDRKAFF. The CDR3 nucleotides read TGCAGCGTTGGAGACAGGAAAGCTTTCTTT.

The CDR3 loop is CASSSGLLTSRSTDTQYF. The CDR3 region has the DNA TGTGCCAGCAGTTCGGGCCTGTTGACTAGCAGAAGCACAGATACGCAGTATTTT. The chain has TRBV12-3 or TRBV12-4 and TRBJ2-3; TRBD2 agrees at 7 bases. This CDR3 is built from 18 residues. J gave up 0 bases and V 4 bases, and 13 bases lay outside the gene matches.

This chain joins TRBV29-1 and TRBJ2-7, with D perhaps matching TRBD1 or TRBD2 (6 bases each). CDR1 is SQVTM and CDR2 is ANQGSEA in the germline V gene. The CDR3 sequence is 13 residues long. V shed 6 bases and J shed 7 bases, with 19 bases lying between them. The DNA of the CDR3 is TGCAGCGTGCTCCCGGTTGGGGGGCGGGAGCAGTACTTC. Amino acid sequence: CSVLPVGGREQYF.

The rearrangement uses TRBV11-1 and TRBJ2-1; TRBD1 agrees at 7 bases. The trim removed 5 bases at V and 5 bases at J, leaving 6 bases unmatched. CDR3 size: 14 residues. Germline V gene lookup returns CDR1 SGHAT and CDR2 FQDESV (reference sequence). The CDR3 reads CASSRGRGNNEQFF. DNA of the CDR3: TGTGCCAGCAGCAGGGGGCGAGGGAACAATGAGCAGTTCTTC.

This clonotype was recorded once. V gene TRBV6-2 or TRBV6-3 combines with J gene TRBJ2-5; D is possibly TRBD2 (5 bases). The CDR3 runs 13 residues. From germline, CDR1 is MNHEY and CDR2 SVGEGT. V was shortened by 6 bases and J by 5 bases, with 13 bases between the two germline ends. The CDR3 region is CASSRRGGETQYF. CDR3 nucleotides: TGTGCCAGCAGCCGCCGGGGTGGCGAGACCCAGTACTTC.

A single count supports this clonotype. The V call is TRBV7-2, the J call TRBJ2-5; the D is unclear. This CDR3 region has 14 residues. Germline CDR1 is SGHTA and CDR2 is FQGNSA. Trimming removed 1 base from V and 3 bases from J, with 9 bases in between. For the CDR3, the DNA is TGTGCCAGCAGCTTAGGTACCCGTAAAGAGACCCAGTACTTC. Encoded protein: CASSLGTRKETQYF.

This sequence joins TRBV7-2 and TRBJ1-3; D is possibly TRBD1 (6 bases). Trimming pared 3 bases from V and 1 base from J, leaving 7 bases between. Germline-derived CDR1 and CDR2 are SGHTA and FQGNSA. This CDR3 contains 14 residues. CDR3: CASSLTGSGNTIYF. The CDR3 DNA follows: TGTGCCAGCAGCTTGACAGGATCTGGAAACACCATATATTTT. Using reference TRBV7-2 and TRBJ1-3 for the parts outside the CDR3, the full variable domain is GAGVSQSPSNKVTEKGKDVELRCDPISGHTALYWYRQSLGQGLEFLIYFQGNSAPDKSGLPSDRFSAERTGGSVSTLTIQRTQQEDSAVYLCASSLTGSGNTIYFGEGSWLTVV.

The chain joins TRBV12-3 or TRBV12-4 to TRBJ2-5; D perhaps matches TRBD1 (6 bases). Trimming stripped 4 bases from V and 0 bases from J, with 18 bases between. The CDR3 covers 17 residues. CDR3 DNA sequence: TGTGCCAGCAGTTATGCTCTTGGACAGACGTACCAAGAGACCCAGTACTTC. Translation gives CASSYALGQTYQETQYF.

J is TRBJ2-7 and V is TRBV7-2; D not certain. Per germline, CDR1 SGHTA and CDR2 FQGNSA. The V end was cut by 2 bases, the J end by 0 bases, with 8 bases between. The CDR3 has 14 residues. CDR3 bases: TGTGCCAGCAGCTTAAACTCCTTCTCCTACGAGCAGTACGTC. The encoded protein is CASSLNSFSYEQYV.

The gene calls are TRBV6-2 or TRBV6-3 and TRBJ2-3; D remains unclear. V lost 5 bases to trimming and J lost 4 bases, with 7 bases between them. The CDR3 totals 12 residues. Germline loops: CDR1 MNHEY, CDR2 SVGEGT. The CDR3 DNA sequence: TGTGCCAGCAGTCATTCTGCAGATACGCAGTATTTT. This sequence encodes CASSHSADTQYF.

The chain links TRBV25-1 to TRBJ2-7; perhaps TRBD2 as D (6 bases). Germline CDR1 is MGHDK and CDR2 is SYGVNS. The CDR3 has 14 amino acids. V lost 1 base and J 4 bases, leaving 11 bases between the germline ends. DNA for the CDR3: TGTGCCAGCAGTGAATTAGCGGTAGGATACGAGCAGTACTTC. Translated, it gives CASSELAVGYEQYF.

This sequence joins TRBV15 and TRBJ1-1; a possible D gene is TRBD1 (5 bases). V was pared by 9 bases and J by 2 bases, with 13 bases between. The CDR3 runs to 13 residues. The germline gives CDR1 LNHNV, CDR2 YYDKDF (reference sequence). The DNA for the CDR3 is TGTGCCACGAGGCGGGACGGCAACACTGAAGCTTTCTTT. Protein: CATRRDGNTEAFF.

This clonotype was seen once. The gene calls are TRBV27 and TRBJ2-5, with D possibly called TRBD1 or TRBD2 (5 bases each). Trimming removed 2 bases at V and 6 bases at J, with 13 bases between. The CDR3 runs 14 residues. Germline CDR1 reads MNHEY; CDR2 reads SMNVEV (reference sequence). CDR3 in amino acids: CASSLNPRGQTQYF. The CDR3 nucleotides are TGTGCCAGCAGTTTAAATCCTCGGGGCCAGACCCAGTACTTC.

This chain joins TRBV5-1 and TRBJ2-5; D may correspond to TRBD1 or TRBD2 (7 bases each). The CDR3 spans 14 residues. Germline CDR1 SGHRS, CDR2 YFSETQ. Trimming cost V 3 bases and J 5 bases, with 14 bases left between them. CDR3 residues: CASSSPQGGETQYF. The CDR3 nucleotides are TGCGCCAGCAGCTCCCCCCAGGGGGGGGAGACCCAGTACTTC.

The chain uses TRBV20-1 and TRBJ2-5, with D uncertain. Germline values: CDR1 DFQATT, CDR2 SNEGSKA (reference sequence). The CDR3 contains 12 residues. With 6 bases removed from V and 5 bases from J, the gap between germline ends came to 13 bases. CDR3 region: CSAERLGETQYF. In nucleotides, the CDR3 is TGCAGTGCCGAGCGCCTAGGGGAGACCCAGTACTTC.

The chain carries TRBV27 and TRBJ2-7; D perhaps matches TRBD2 (5 bases). Trimming removed 5 bases at V and 5 bases at J, with 13 bases between. Germline V lookup: CDR1 MNHEY, CDR2 SMNVEV (reference sequence). The CDR3 has 13 amino acids. This CDR3 reads CASSPTRFHEQYF. Written as DNA, the CDR3 is TGTGCCAGCAGTCCTACTAGGTTCCACGAGCAGTACTTC.

The chain carries TRBV20-1 and TRBJ2-7; 7 positions agree with TRBD2. V was clipped by 6 bases and J by 2 bases; unmatched bases: 10. Germline values: CDR1 DFQATT, CDR2 SNEGSKA (reference sequence). This CDR3 comprises 14 residues. In nucleotides, the CDR3 is TGCAGTGCACCGGGGACCGGGGGGACCTACGAGCAGTACGTC. This translates into CSAPGTGGTYEQYV.

V is TRBV29-1 and J is TRBJ2-2; TRBD2 matches 10 bases. The germline V gene encodes CDR1 SQVTM and CDR2 ANQGSEA. Losses at the gene ends were 6 bases for V and 3 bases for J; bases not matched to a gene: 13. CDR3 length: 17 amino acids. The CDR3 sequence: CSVAPLSSGSHTGELFF. For the CDR3, the DNA is TGCAGCGTGGCCCCCTTATCTAGCGGGAGTCACACCGGGGAGCTGTTTTTT.

This clonotype was seen just once. The chain combines TRBV30 with TRBJ1-5; TRBD1 might be the D (5 bases). V was shortened by 2 bases and J by 5 bases, with 10 bases between the two germline ends. Germline CDR1 and CDR2: GTSNPN and SVGIG (reference sequence). This CDR3 spans 13 amino acids. The CDR3 DNA follows: TGTGCCTGGAGTAGCCAGGGCGATCAGCCCCAGCATTTT. This sequence encodes CAWSSQGDQPQHF. Looking up the rest from reference TRBV30 and TRBJ1-5 gives the full variable domain: SQTIHQWPATLVQPVGSPLSLECTVEGTSNPNLYWYRQAAGRGLQLLFYSVGIGQISSEVPQNLSASRPQDRQFILSSKKLLLSDSGFYLCAWSSQGDQPQHFGDGTRLSIL.

The chain is built from TRBV29-1 and TRBJ2-5, with a possible D match to TRBD2 (5 bases). Germline V CDR1 and CDR2: SQVTM, ANQGSEA. The CDR3 loop spans 15 amino acids. Trimming left V 1 base short and J 5 bases short, with 17 bases between. The CDR3 protein is CSVEADWERLETQYF. CDR3 sequence (DNA): TGCAGCGTTGAAGCCGACTGGGAGCGCCTGGAGACCCAGTACTTC.

This clonotype has only one observation. This sequence joins TRBV28 and TRBJ2-6; the D is unclear. The CDR3 has 15 amino acids. The germline V gene has CDR1 MDHEN and CDR2 SYDVKM. With 5 bases removed from V and 1 base from J, the gap between germline ends came to 9 bases. The CDR3: CASSMVGSGANVLTF. DNA for the CDR3: TGTGCCAGCAGTATGGTGGGGTCTGGGGCCAACGTCCTGACTTTC.